The 26 T cell receptor beta chains below all came from one sample that was sequenced in a study of blood T cell repertoires in COVID-19. The method was immunoSEQ multiplex PCR; TCRdb's version includes in-frame clones alone and lacks a portion of them. The profile shows more than 40,000 clones, around 90% of them singletons. The material sequenced was peripheral blood. The receptors shown here come from a middle-aged man with active COVID-19.

The rearrangement joins TRBV7-8 to TRBJ2-1; 8 bases agree with TRBD2. This CDR3 is 17 amino acids long. The germline V gene has CDR1 SGHVS and CDR2 FQNEAQ. V was clipped by 1 base and J by 3 bases; unmatched bases: 8. This CDR3 is CASSLVQRTSSYNEQFF. CDR3 DNA sequence: TGTGCCAGCAGCTTAGTTCAAAGGACTAGCAGCTACAATGAGCAGTTCTTC. The full variable domain, in which reference TRBV7-8 and TRBJ2-1 provide the parts outside the CDR3, is GAGVSQSPRYKVAKRGQDVALRCDPISGHVSLFWYQQALGQGPEFLTYFQNEAQLDKSGLPSDRFFAERPEGSVSTLKIQRTQQEDSAVYLCASSLVQRTSSYNEQFFGPGTRLTVL.

The chain employs TRBV30 and TRBJ2-3, with 11 bases fitting TRBD2. The germline CDR1 and CDR2 sequences are GTSNPN and SVGIG (reference sequence). V lost 3 bases to trimming and J lost 5 bases; unmatched junction nucleotides: 10. There are 16 residues in the CDR3. The CDR3 loop reads CAWSTGTSGTRDTQYF. CDR3 nucleotide sequence: TGTGCCTGGAGCACCGGGACTAGCGGCACTAGAGATACGCAGTATTTT.

V is TRBV10-2 and J is TRBJ2-5; D not resolved. V dropped 3 bases and J dropped 5 bases, with 22 bases sitting between them. From germline, CDR1 is WSHSY and CDR2 SAAADI. This CDR3 has 17 amino acids. The CDR3 reads CASSDKAAYGLSETQYF. In DNA, the CDR3 is TGCGCCAGCAGTGACAAGGCAGCGTATGGTCTATCGGAGACCCAGTACTTC.

The rearrangement joins TRBV24-1 to TRBJ2-2; D unresolved. This CDR3 is built from 13 residues. The V gene's germline CDR1 is KGHDR and CDR2 SFDVKD. Trimming took 4 bases from V and 5 from J, leaving 7 bases between them. The CDR3 loop reads CATSDAGTGELFF. CDR3 DNA sequence: TGTGCCACCAGTGACGCAGGTACCGGGGAGCTGTTTTTT.

The chain combines TRBV7-2 with TRBJ1-2; tentative D call: TRBD1 (6 bases). The V end lost 7 bases, the J end lost 0 bases, and 15 bases lay between the germline ends. This CDR3 is 15 amino acids long. Per the germline V gene, CDR1 is SGHTA and CDR2 is FQGNSA. The CDR3 DNA reads TGTGCCAGCACCCCTACCAGGGGATCTAACTATGGCTACACCTTC. It yields the protein CASTPTRGSNYGYTF. The full variable domain, rest sourced from reference TRBV7-2 and TRBJ1-2, is GAGVSQSPSNKVTEKGKDVELRCDPISGHTALYWYRQSLGQGLEFLIYFQGNSAPDKSGLPSDRFSAERTGGSVSTLTIQRTQQEDSAVYLCASTPTRGSNYGYTFGSGTRLTVV.

The chain couples TRBV19 to TRBJ2-1, with TRBD2 matching over 7 bases. This CDR3 region has 17 residues. Unmatched junction bases numbered 17, after V lost 5 bases and J lost 7 bases. Germline lookup yields CDR1 LNHDA and CDR2 SQIVND (reference sequence). The CDR3 reads CASSSWGAGIGRNEQFF. In nucleotides, the CDR3 is TGTGCCAGTAGTTCCTGGGGAGCGGGGATAGGTCGGAATGAGCAGTTCTTC.

V and J are TRBV28 and TRBJ2-2; D may be TRBD1 (5 bases). CDR1 and CDR2 (germline): MDHEN, SYDVKM. Trimming removed 4 bases from V and 4 bases from J, with 10 bases in between. This CDR3 has 14 residues. CDR3 nucleotide sequence: TGTGCCAGCAGTTCCGTAGGGGCCACCGGGGAGCTGTTTTTT. Translated, it gives CASSSVGATGELFF. The variable domain in full, with the rest retrieved from reference TRBV28 and TRBJ2-2, is DVKVTQSSRYLVKRTGEKVFLECVQDMDHENMFWYRQDPGLGLRLIYFSYDVKMKEKGDIPEGYSVSREKKERFSLILESASTNQTSMYLCASSSVGATGELFFGEGSRLTVL.

This clone came up once. The chain links TRBV3-1 (or the pseudogene TRBV3-2) to TRBJ1-5; D call uncertain. The CDR3 contains 13 residues. Germline V gives CDR1 LGHDT, CDR2 YNNKEL (reference sequence). V dropped 3 bases and J dropped 3 bases, with 6 bases sitting between them. CDR3 nucleotide sequence: TGTGCCAGCAGCCACAGTTTCAATCAGCCCCAGCATTTT. As protein: CASSHSFNQPQHF.

This chain joins TRBV6-2 or TRBV6-3 and TRBJ2-7, with 10 bases that match TRBD1. Germline values: CDR1 MNHEY, CDR2 SVGEGT. J was trimmed by 7 bases and V by 6 bases; bases with no gene match: 12. This CDR3 contains 15 residues. This chain's CDR3 is CASSLTGTGAREQYF. In DNA form, the CDR3 reads TGTGCCAGCAGCCTCACCGGGACAGGGGCCAGGGAGCAGTACTTC.

This rearrangement joins TRBV24-1 to TRBJ1-1; no reliable D call. CDR1 is KGHDR, CDR2 SFDVKD, per germline. V lost 2 bases and J 6 bases, leaving 12 bases between the germline ends. The CDR3 extends over 14 amino acids. CDR3 nucleotides: TGTGCCACCAGTGATTCTGCGGGTGGGTCTGAAGCTTTCTTT. Its translation is CATSDSAGGSEAFF.

CDR3 DNA sequence: TGTGCCAGCAGCGCCCTGATTTTACAAAACCCCACAGATACGCAGTATTTT. It is translated as CASSALILQNPTDTQYF. The J gene is TRBJ2-3, the V gene TRBV9; D remains ambiguous. V lost 3 bases to trimming and J lost 2 bases, with 19 bases between them. CDR1 is SGDLS, CDR2 YYNGEE, per germline. The CDR3 consists of 17 residues.

V is TRBV3-1 (or the pseudogene TRBV3-2) and J is TRBJ1-6, with 9 bases lining up with TRBD1. The CDR3 is 16 residues long. V was clipped by 3 bases and J by 6 bases; unmatched bases: 6. Germline V gene data show CDR1 as LGHDT and CDR2 as YNNKEL (reference sequence). In DNA form, the CDR3 reads TGTGCCAGCAGCCAGACAGGGGGTTTGTCTAATTCACCCCTCCACTTT. Translating it yields CASSQTGGLSNSPLHF.

This chain uses TRBV19 with TRBJ2-6; D is undetermined. The CDR3 consists of 15 residues. Germline assignment: CDR1 LNHDA and CDR2 SQIVND (reference sequence). The germline V and J ends were trimmed by 8 bases and 0 bases, with 11 bases remaining between them. CDR3: CASRKQVSGANVLTF. CDR3 bases: TGTGCCAGTCGAAAGCAGGTCTCTGGGGCCAACGTCCTGACTTTC.

The chain uses TRBV9 and TRBJ1-6; D perhaps matches TRBD1 (6 bases). The CDR3 runs to 15 residues. Germline V lookup: CDR1 SGDLS, CDR2 YYNGEE. The V and J ends lost 3 bases and 7 bases respectively, with 14 bases between them. CDR3 residues: CASSASTGANSPLHF. Written as DNA, the CDR3 is TGTGCCAGCAGCGCCTCGACAGGAGCCAATTCACCCCTCCACTTT.

The chain links TRBV5-1 to TRBJ2-7; D unresolved. Trimming took 0 bases from V and 3 from J, leaving 10 bases between them. This CDR3 has 14 residues. Germline V lookup: CDR1 SGHRS, CDR2 YFSETQ. The CDR3 coding sequence is TGCGCCAGCAGCTTGGATACAGAGTTCTACGAGCAGTACTTC. Its translation is CASSLDTEFYEQYF.

CDR3 sequence (DNA): TGTGCCAGCAGTCCCAGGAACATTCAGTACTTC. Translating it yields CASSPRNIQYF. V is TRBV2 and J is TRBJ2-4; D ambiguous. The CDR3 runs 11 residues. V lost 5 bases, J lost 7 bases, and 6 bases lay in between. The germline CDR1 and CDR2 sequences are SNHLY and FYNNEI. Full variable domain (rest looked up from reference TRBV2 and TRBJ2-4): EPEVTQTPSHQVTQMGQEVILRCVPISNHLYFYWYRQILGQKVEFLVSFYNNEISEKSEIFDDQFSVERPDGSNFTLKIRSTKLEDSAMYFCASSPRNIQYFGAGTRLSVL.

This chain joins TRBV6-5 and TRBJ2-7, with no clear D. Per the germline V gene, CDR1 is MNHEY and CDR2 is SVGAGI. The CDR3 contains 13 residues. Trimming shortened V by 7 bases and J by 3 bases, and 13 bases separated the two germline ends. CDR3: CASTPREFYEQYF. CDR3 bases: TGTGCCAGCACTCCCCGCGAGTTCTACGAGCAGTACTTC.

The rearrangement links TRBV5-1 to TRBJ1-4; 9 bases map to TRBD1. CDR1 is SGHRS, CDR2 YFSETQ, per germline. The CDR3 spans 16 residues. V gave up 4 bases and J gave up 3 bases; unmatched junction bases: 7. The CDR3 DNA reads TGCGCCAGCAGCACCGGGACAGGGACTCCTAATGAAAAACTGTTTTTT. Protein: CASSTGTGTPNEKLFF. Full variable domain (outside the CDR3, taken from reference TRBV5-1 and TRBJ1-4): KAGVTQTPRYLIKTRGQQVTLSCSPISGHRSVSWYQQTPGQGLQFLFEYFSETQRNKGNFPGRFSGRQFSNSRSEMNVSTLELGDSALYLCASSTGTGTPNEKLFFGSGTQLSVL.

The V and J genes are TRBV30 and TRBJ2-7; 12 bases are shared with TRBD1. The CDR3 is 14 amino acids. After removal of 2 bases from V and 4 bases from J, the junction contained 3 bases not matched to a gene. CDR1 is GTSNPN and CDR2 is SVGIG in the germline V gene (reference sequence). This CDR3 is CAWSPGQGAYEQYF. CDR3 bases: TGTGCCTGGAGTCCGGGACAGGGGGCTTACGAGCAGTACTTC.

The V gene is TRBV6-1, the J gene TRBJ2-7, with TRBD1 matching over 7 bases. V shed 4 bases, J shed 0 bases, and the junction held 9 bases outside the gene matches. The CDR3 is 16 residues long. Germline CDR1 is MNHNS and CDR2 is SASEGT. The CDR3 sequence is CASSGYRGVSSYEQYF. The CDR3 nucleotides read TGTGCCAGCAGTGGTTACAGGGGTGTAAGCTCCTACGAGCAGTACTTC.

This chain links TRBV19 with TRBJ2-7; 9 bases agree with TRBD1. Trimming at V came to 5 bases and at J to 4 bases, leaving 9 bases not matched to a gene. Per germline, CDR1 LNHDA and CDR2 SQIVND (reference sequence). This CDR3 spans 15 amino acids. The DNA for the CDR3 is TGTGCCAGTAGTCCACAGGGGGCGGGATCGTACGAGCAGTACTTC. It specifies CASSPQGAGSYEQYF. Variable domain in full (rest from reference TRBV19 and TRBJ2-7): DGGITQSPKYLFRKEGQNVTLSCEQNLNHDAMYWYRQDPGQGLRLIYYSQIVNDFQKGDIAEGYSVSREKKESFPLTVTSAQKNPTAFYLCASSPQGAGSYEQYFGPGTRLTVT.

This clone was detected only a few times. This chain links TRBV6-4 with TRBJ2-2; possible D gene TRBD2, 6 bases. The germline V and J ends were trimmed by 6 bases and 2 bases, with 13 bases remaining between them. Germline-derived CDR1 and CDR2 are MRHNA and SNTAGT. CDR3 length equals 15 residues. This CDR3 reads CASRRDGRNTGELFF. The CDR3 DNA sequence: TGTGCCAGCAGGCGGGACGGAAGAAACACCGGGGAGCTGTTTTTT.

The chain links TRBV14 to TRBJ1-4, with TRBD1 as a possible D gene (5 bases). V was clipped by 2 bases and J by 10 bases, with 8 bases between them. Germline CDR1 SGHDN, CDR2 FVKESK. The CDR3 runs 12 residues. CDR3 amino acids: CASSQQGRKLFF. In DNA form, the CDR3 reads TGTGCCAGCAGCCAACAGGGTCGAAAACTGTTTTTT.

A single count supports this clone. The rearrangement links TRBV7-2 to TRBJ2-1; TRBD2 matches 8 bases. Trimming removed 1 base from V and 0 bases from J; junction bases left unmatched: 5. The CDR3 totals 17 residues. Germline CDR1 reads SGHTA; CDR2 reads FQGNSA. CDR3 sequence (DNA): TGTGCCAGCAGCTTAGGTGAACGGGGGGGCTCCTACAATGAGCAGTTCTTC. The encoded protein is CASSLGERGGSYNEQFF. The full variable domain, rest sourced from reference TRBV7-2 and TRBJ2-1, is GAGVSQSPSNKVTEKGKDVELRCDPISGHTALYWYRQSLGQGLEFLIYFQGNSAPDKSGLPSDRFSAERTGGSVSTLTIQRTQQEDSAVYLCASSLGERGGSYNEQFFGPGTRLTVL.

Turning to this clone: An end of the junction differs from the germline gene, which may be a read error. J is TRBJ2-5 and V is TRBV18, with 10 bases aligning to TRBD2. The germline V gene has CDR1 KGHSH and CDR2 LQKENI. The length of the CDR3 is 17 residues. The CDR3 loop is CVSSPGGLADIQETQYF. For the CDR3, the DNA is TGTGTCAGCTCGCCGGGCGGACTAGCGGACATTCAAGAGACCCAGTACTTC.

The CDR3 coding sequence is TGTGCCAGCAGTCGGACAGGCAATCAGCCCCAGCATTTT. This gives the protein CASSRTGNQPQHF. V is TRBV6-5 and J is TRBJ1-5, with a possible D match to TRBD1 (6 bases). This CDR3 has 13 amino acids. Trimming shortened V by 5 bases and J by 2 bases, and 7 bases separated the two germline ends. Germline CDR1 reads MNHEY; CDR2 reads SVGAGI.